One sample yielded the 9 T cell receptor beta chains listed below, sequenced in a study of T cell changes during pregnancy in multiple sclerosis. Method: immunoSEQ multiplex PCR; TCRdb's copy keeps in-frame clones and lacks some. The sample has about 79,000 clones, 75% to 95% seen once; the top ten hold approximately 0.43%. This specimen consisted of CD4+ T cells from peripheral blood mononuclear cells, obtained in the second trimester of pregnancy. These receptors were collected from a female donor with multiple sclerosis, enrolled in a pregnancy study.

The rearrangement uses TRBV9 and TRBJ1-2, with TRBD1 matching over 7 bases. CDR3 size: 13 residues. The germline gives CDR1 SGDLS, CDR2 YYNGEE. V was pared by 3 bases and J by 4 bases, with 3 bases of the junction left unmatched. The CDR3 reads CASSEGQSYGYTF. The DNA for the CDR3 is TGTGCCAGCAGCGAGGGACAGAGCTATGGCTACACCTTC.

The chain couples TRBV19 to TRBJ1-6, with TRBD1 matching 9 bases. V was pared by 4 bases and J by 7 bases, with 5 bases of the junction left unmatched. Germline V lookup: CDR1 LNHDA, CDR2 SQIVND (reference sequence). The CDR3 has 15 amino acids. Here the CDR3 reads CASSNRDRVNSPLHF. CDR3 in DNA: TGTGCCAGTAGTAACCGGGACAGGGTGAATTCACCCCTCCACTTT. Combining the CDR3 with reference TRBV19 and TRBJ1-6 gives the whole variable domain DGGITQSPKYLFRKEGQNVTLSCEQNLNHDAMYWYRQDPGQGLRLIYYSQIVNDFQKGDIAEGYSVSREKKESFPLTVTSAQKNPTAFYLCASSNRDRVNSPLHFGNGTRLTVT.

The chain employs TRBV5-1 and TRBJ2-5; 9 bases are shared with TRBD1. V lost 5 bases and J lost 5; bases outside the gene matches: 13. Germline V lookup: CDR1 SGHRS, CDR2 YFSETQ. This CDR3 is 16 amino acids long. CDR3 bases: TGCGCCAGCAGACGACAGCATACAGGGGGCTCGGAGACCCAGTACTTC. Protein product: CASRRQHTGGSETQYF.

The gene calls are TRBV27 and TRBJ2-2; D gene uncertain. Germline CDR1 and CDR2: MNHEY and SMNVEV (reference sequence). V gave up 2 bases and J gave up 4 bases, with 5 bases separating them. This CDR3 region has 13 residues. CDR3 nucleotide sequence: TGTGCCAGCAGTTTACTACCCACCGGGGAGCTGTTTTTT. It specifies CASSLLPTGELFF.

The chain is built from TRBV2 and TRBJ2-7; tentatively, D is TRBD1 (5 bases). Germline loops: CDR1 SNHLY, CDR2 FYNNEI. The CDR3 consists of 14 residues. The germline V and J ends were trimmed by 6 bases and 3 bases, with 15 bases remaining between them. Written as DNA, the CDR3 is TGTGCCAGCAGACTTAGGGGTTTAAACTACGAGCAGTACTTC. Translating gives CASRLRGLNYEQYF.

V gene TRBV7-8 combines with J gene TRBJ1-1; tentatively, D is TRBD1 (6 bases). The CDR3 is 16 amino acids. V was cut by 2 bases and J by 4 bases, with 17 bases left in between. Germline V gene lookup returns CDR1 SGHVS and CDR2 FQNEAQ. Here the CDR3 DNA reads TGTGCCAGCAGCTTACCCCGGACAGTAATGGGCACTGAAGCTTTCTTT. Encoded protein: CASSLPRTVMGTEAFF.

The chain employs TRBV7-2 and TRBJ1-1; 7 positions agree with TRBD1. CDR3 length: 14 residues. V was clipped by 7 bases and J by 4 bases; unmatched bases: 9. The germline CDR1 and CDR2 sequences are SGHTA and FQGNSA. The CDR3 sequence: CASTDRAGGTEAFF. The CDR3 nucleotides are TGTGCCAGCACCGATAGGGCAGGGGGCACTGAAGCTTTCTTT.

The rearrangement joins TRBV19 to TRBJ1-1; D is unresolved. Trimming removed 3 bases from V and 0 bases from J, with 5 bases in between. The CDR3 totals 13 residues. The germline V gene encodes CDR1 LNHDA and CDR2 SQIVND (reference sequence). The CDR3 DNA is TGTGCCAGTAGTATGCTAATGAACACTGAAGCTTTCTTT. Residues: CASSMLMNTEAFF.

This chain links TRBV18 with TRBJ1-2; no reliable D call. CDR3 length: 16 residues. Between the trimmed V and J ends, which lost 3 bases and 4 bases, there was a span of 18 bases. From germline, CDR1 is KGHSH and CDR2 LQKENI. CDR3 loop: CASSPRDYGASYGYTF. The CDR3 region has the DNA TGTGCCAGCTCACCGAGAGACTATGGAGCCTCCTATGGCTACACCTTC.